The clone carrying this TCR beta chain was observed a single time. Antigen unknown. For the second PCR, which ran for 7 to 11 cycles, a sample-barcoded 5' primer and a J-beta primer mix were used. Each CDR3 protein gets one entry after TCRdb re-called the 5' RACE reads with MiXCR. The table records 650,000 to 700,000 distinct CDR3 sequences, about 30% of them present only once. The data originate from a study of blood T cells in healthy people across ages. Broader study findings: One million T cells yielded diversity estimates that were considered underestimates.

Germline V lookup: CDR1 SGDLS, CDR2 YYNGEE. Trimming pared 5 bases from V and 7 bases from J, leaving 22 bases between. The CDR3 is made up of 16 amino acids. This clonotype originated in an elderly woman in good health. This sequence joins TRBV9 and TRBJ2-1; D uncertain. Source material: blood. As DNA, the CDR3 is TGTGCCAGCAGTTTATCCGGGCCACCTGTTTTTAATGAGCAGTTCTTC. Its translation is CASSLSGPPVFNEQFF.